The clone carrying this T cell receptor (beta chain) occurred many times. These data are taken from a study of T-cell reconstitution after alpha-beta-depleted transplantation in children. Per germline, CDR1 MNHEY and CDR2 SVGAGI. CDR3 size: 14 residues. With 6 bases clipped from V and 6 bases from J, the junction kept 7 bases outside the gene matches. Unique molecular identifiers featured in how the TCRbeta library was prepared. TCRdb used MiXCR to reprocess the PCR reads, holding one entry per CDR3 protein. The table shows around 96,000 distinct CDR3 sequences, with 9% to 15% occurring only once. V gene TRBV6-5 combines with J gene TRBJ1-1; 10 bases are shared with TRBD1. The sample here was PBMCs from the stem cell graft donor, taken from the stem cell graft. This receptor was obtained from a human donor who donated a stem cell graft to a child with inherited bone marrow failure. The CDR3 region is CASSVGQGSAEAFF. CDR3 coding DNA: TGTGCCAGCAGCGTGGGACAGGGGAGCGCTGAAGCTTTCTTT.